These 28 T cell receptor beta chains were sequenced from one sample in a study of T cell clones after liver transplantation. Data came from immunoSEQ multiplex PCR; TCRdb stores just in-frame clones and leaves some out. The data contain just over 80,000 clones, about 82% of them singletons. The specimen was CD4+ T cells from blood, collected approximately 3.5 years after liver transplant. These receptors came from a human patient who received a liver transplant. Some of these T cells may belong to the graft donor.

The CDR3 DNA reads as TGTGCCAGCAGAACGGACAGTTTGAACACTGAAGCTTTCTTT. Protein: CASRTDSLNTEAFF. The rearrangement joins TRBV7-2 to TRBJ1-1; D possibly corresponds to TRBD1 (6 bases). The CDR3 is made up of 14 amino acids. Germline CDR1 reads SGHTA; CDR2 reads FQGNSA. Trimming left V 6 bases short and J 0 bases short, with 11 bases between.

This clone was recorded only once. The chain links TRBV7-8 to TRBJ1-1, with D possibly matching TRBD1 (5 bases). The CDR3 has 15 amino acids. The germline gives CDR1 SGHVS, CDR2 FQNEAQ. Trimming pared 1 base from V and 11 bases from J, leaving 20 bases between. The CDR3 here is CASSLDRGSGRNAFF. The CDR3 region has the DNA TGTGCCAGCAGCTTAGATCGGGGGTCAGGGAGGAATGCTTTCTTT. Filled out from reference TRBV7-8 and TRBJ1-1, the complete variable domain reads GAGVSQSPRYKVAKRGQDVALRCDPISGHVSLFWYQQALGQGPEFLTYFQNEAQLDKSGLPSDRFFAERPEGSVSTLKIQRTQQEDSAVYLCASSLDRGSGRNAFFGQGTRLTVV.

The rearrangement uses TRBV7-2 and TRBJ1-2, with D unclear. The germline V gene has CDR1 SGHTA and CDR2 FQGNSA. The CDR3 runs 13 residues. V was pared by 5 bases and J by 4 bases, with 11 bases between. The CDR3 loop reads CASSPPGTYGYTF. Written as DNA, the CDR3 is TGTGCCAGCAGCCCACCAGGAACCTATGGCTACACCTTC. Variable domain in full (rest from reference TRBV7-2 and TRBJ1-2): GAGVSQSPSNKVTEKGKDVELRCDPISGHTALYWYRQSLGQGLEFLIYFQGNSAPDKSGLPSDRFSAERTGGSVSTLTIQRTQQEDSAVYLCASSPPGTYGYTFGSGTRLTVV.

This chain links TRBV5-5 with TRBJ2-7, with TRBD2 matching 7 bases. J was trimmed by 4 bases and V by 2 bases; bases with no gene match: 6. Germline assignment: CDR1 SGHKS and CDR2 YYEKEE (reference sequence). The CDR3 is 14 residues long. CDR3 nucleotides: TGTGCCAGCAGCTTAAGTCTAGCGGCTTACGAGCAGTACTTC. As protein: CASSLSLAAYEQYF.

J is TRBJ2-6 and V is TRBV27, with 7 positions matching TRBD2. Germline-derived CDR1 and CDR2 are MNHEY and SMNVEV (reference sequence). The CDR3 loop spans 19 amino acids. The junction had 9 bases not matched to a gene; V was cut back by 1 base and J by 0 bases. The DNA of the CDR3 is TGTGCCAGCAGTTTATTTAGTAGGGGCGGGAGCTCTGGGGCCAACGTCCTGACTTTC. Translation gives CASSLFSRGGSSGANVLTF.

V gene TRBV25-1 combines with J gene TRBJ2-7, with D uncertain. V lost 5 bases and J lost 3, with 8 bases in between. The CDR3 is 12 amino acids. CDR1 MGHDK and CDR2 SYGVNS come from the germline V gene. The CDR3 here is CASSSGRYEQYF. Written as DNA, the CDR3 is TGTGCCAGCAGTTCCGGACGCTACGAGCAGTACTTC.

The chain is built from TRBV15 and TRBJ2-7, with a possible D match to TRBD1 (6 bases). The V and J ends lost 3 bases and 6 bases respectively, with 21 bases between them. The CDR3 length is 16 residues. Germline V CDR1 and CDR2: LNHNV, YYDKDF (reference sequence). The CDR3 loop is CATSRTLTGSPGEQYF. The CDR3 DNA follows: TGTGCCACCAGCAGGACCTTAACAGGGTCCCCAGGCGAGCAGTACTTC.

The chain has TRBV7-8 and TRBJ2-5, with 9 bases that match TRBD1. The CDR3 runs to 15 residues. Germline V lookup: CDR1 SGHVS, CDR2 FQNEAQ. The ends lost 4 bases at V and 4 bases at J; junction bases unmatched: 7. The CDR3 reads CASSYNRGLGETQYF. CDR3 DNA: TGTGCCAGCAGCTATAACAGGGGGCTAGGAGAGACCCAGTACTTC.

This chain connects TRBV28 to TRBJ2-2; D remains unclear. The CDR3 runs 11 residues. V was cut by 8 bases and J by 3 bases, with 4 bases left in between. Germline CDR1 is MDHEN and CDR2 is SYDVKM. CDR3 residues: CASVDTGELFF. CDR3 nucleotide sequence: TGTGCCAGCGTCGACACCGGGGAGCTGTTTTTT.

This clone came up once. The chain uses TRBV30 and TRBJ2-2; no firm D call. V lost 0 bases and J 6 bases, leaving 14 bases between the germline ends. CDR1 and CDR2 (germline): GTSNPN, SVGIG (reference sequence). This CDR3 has 15 amino acids. In nucleotides, the CDR3 is TGTGCCTGGAGTGTACCAGCGACGTTTCCCGGGGAGCTGTTTTTT. Amino acids: CAWSVPATFPGELFF.

CDR3 coding DNA: TGTGCCAGCAGCTTAGCGATAAGTAACACTGAAGCTTTCTTT. Translating it yields CASSLAISNTEAFF. The chain employs TRBV7-2 and TRBJ1-1; no reliable D call. Per germline, CDR1 SGHTA and CDR2 FQGNSA. Trimming cost V 0 bases and J 2 bases, with 7 bases left between them. The CDR3 is made up of 14 amino acids.

The chain uses TRBV7-9 and TRBJ1-1, with D maybe TRBD1 (5 bases). Between the trimmed V and J ends, which lost 5 bases and 0 bases, there was a span of 19 bases. CDR1 is SEHNR, CDR2 FQNEAQ, per germline (reference sequence). The CDR3 runs 17 residues. The CDR3 DNA is TGTGCCAGCAGCCCCCAAGGGGCCAGTCGAGTGAACACTGAAGCTTTCTTT. This sequence encodes CASSPQGASRVNTEAFF.

The V call is TRBV7-2, the J call TRBJ2-3; TRBD1 or TRBD2 may be the D gene (5 bases each). Trimming took 3 bases from V and 3 from J, leaving 10 bases between them. This CDR3 comprises 14 residues. Germline values: CDR1 SGHTA, CDR2 FQGNSA. The chain's CDR3 is CASSFNWGTDTQYF. CDR3 bases: TGTGCCAGCAGCTTTAACTGGGGGACAGATACGCAGTATTTT.

In DNA, the CDR3 is TGTGCCAGCAGCTTGGGAACAGGGGGGACCGGAGATACGCAGTATTTT. Amino acids: CASSLGTGGTGDTQYF. V usage is TRBV7-9 and J usage is TRBJ2-3, with 8 bases identical to TRBD1. Unmatched junction bases numbered 10, after V lost 3 bases and J lost 5 bases. Per the germline V gene, CDR1 is SEHNR and CDR2 is FQNEAQ (reference sequence). The CDR3 has 16 residues.

The V gene is TRBV7-9, the J gene TRBJ2-1, with TRBD2 identical over 10 bases. Trimming removed 2 bases from V and 0 bases from J; junction bases left unmatched: 10. The CDR3 sequence is 19 residues long. Germline V gene sequence: CDR1 SEHNR, CDR2 FQNEAQ (reference sequence). The CDR3 region has the DNA TGTGCCAGCAGCTTACCTCCGGGACTAGCGCAGAGCTCCTACAATGAGCAGTTCTTC. Its protein is CASSLPPGLAQSSYNEQFF.

The chain uses TRBV19 and TRBJ1-1, with TRBD1 matching 7 bases. The length of the CDR3 is 14 residues. The germline gives CDR1 LNHDA, CDR2 SQIVND (reference sequence). The junction had 5 bases not matched to a gene; V was cut back by 3 bases and J by 4 bases. In DNA, the CDR3 is TGTGCCAGTAGTATTCCTGGGACAGCCACTGAAGCTTTCTTT. This codes for CASSIPGTATEAFF.

This chain uses TRBV7-3 with TRBJ1-1; D gene unclear. Trimming took 0 bases from V and 5 from J, leaving 10 bases between them. This CDR3 is built from 14 residues. Germline V lookup: CDR1 SGHTA, CDR2 FQGTGA. As DNA, the CDR3 is TGTGCCAGCAGCTTAACAGGAACGAGGACTGAAGCTTTCTTT. It codes for CASSLTGTRTEAFF. Combining the CDR3 with reference TRBV7-3 and TRBJ1-1 gives the whole variable domain GAGVSQTPSNKVTEKGKYVELRCDPISGHTALYWYRQSLGQGPEFLIYFQGTGAADDSGLPNDRFFAVRPEGSVSTLKIQRTERGDSAVYLCASSLTGTRTEAFFGQGTRLTVV.

V usage is TRBV28 and J usage is TRBJ1-5, with D perhaps TRBD1 (6 bases). This CDR3 contains 16 residues. V was cut by 7 bases and J by 2 bases, with 18 bases left in between. Germline lookup yields CDR1 MDHEN and CDR2 SYDVKM. The CDR3, as DNA: TGTGCCAGCACTTCCCTGGGGGCAGTCGGCAATCAGCCCCAGCATTTT. Translating gives CASTSLGAVGNQPQHF.

The rearrangement joins TRBV6-1 to TRBJ1-3; no reliable D call. The germline V and J ends were trimmed by 3 bases and 4 bases, with 7 bases remaining between them. CDR1 and CDR2 from the germline V gene are MNHNS and SASEGT. The CDR3 extends over 13 amino acids. CDR3 in amino acids: CASSDVWGNTIYF. In nucleotides, the CDR3 is TGTGCCAGCAGTGACGTATGGGGAAACACCATATATTTT.

The gene calls are TRBV7-2 and TRBJ1-4; TRBD1 matches at 7 bases. In germline, CDR1 is SGHTA, CDR2 FQGNSA. The CDR3 consists of 15 residues. V was clipped by 5 bases and J by 0 bases; unmatched bases: 3. The CDR3 region is CASSLDRATNEKLFF. Here the CDR3 DNA reads TGTGCCAGCAGCCTCGACAGGGCAACTAATGAAAAACTGTTTTTT.

The chain is built from TRBV6-6 and TRBJ1-5; perhaps TRBD1 as D (5 bases). Germline V CDR1 and CDR2: MNHNY, SVGAGI (reference sequence). This CDR3 spans 13 amino acids. Trimming stripped 5 bases from V and 5 bases from J, with 10 bases between. The CDR3 nucleotides read TGTGCCAGCAGTCGGCAGGGCGATCAGCCCCAGCATTTT. It yields the protein CASSRQGDQPQHF.

This chain joins TRBV28 and TRBJ1-2; no reliable D call. Germline V gives CDR1 MDHEN, CDR2 SYDVKM. The CDR3 consists of 15 residues. Trimming removed 2 bases from V and 4 bases from J, with 14 bases in between. CDR3 nucleotide sequence: TGTGCCAGCAGTTTAGAGGCCAGAGCAACCTATGGCTACACCTTC. Its translation is CASSLEARATYGYTF.

The chain recombines TRBV10-1 with TRBJ2-7; unclear D gene. V dropped 6 bases and J dropped 0 bases, with 18 bases sitting between them. In germline, CDR1 is WNHNN, CDR2 SYGVQD (reference sequence). CDR3 length: 16 residues. DNA for the CDR3: TGCGCCAGCAGCCCCGAGGTAGGGCGCTCCTCCTACGAGCAGTACTTC. Protein: CASSPEVGRSSYEQYF.

The chain recombines TRBV6-1 with TRBJ2-3; TRBD2 might be the D (5 bases). CDR3 length: 16 residues. The V end lost 3 bases, the J end lost 2 bases, and 15 bases lay between the germline ends. Germline V gene data show CDR1 as MNHNS and CDR2 as SASEGT. The CDR3 bases are TGTGCCAGCAGTGAGCGGTTCGGAGGTGTCACAGATACGCAGTATTTT. Translated: CASSERFGGVTDTQYF.

This clone has a count of ten or more. The rearrangement uses TRBV6-5 and TRBJ2-7; D is possibly TRBD1 (5 bases). The CDR3 is 15 amino acids. The germline V gene encodes CDR1 MNHEY and CDR2 SVGAGI. Trimming removed 4 bases at V and 5 bases at J, with 18 bases between. CDR3 sequence (DNA): TGTGCCAGCAGTTTCCCCCAGGGTCCCCCGGACGAGCAGTACTTC. Its protein product is CASSFPQGPPDEQYF.

This clone was counted between two and nine times. The V and J genes are TRBV19 and TRBJ1-1; possible D gene TRBD1, 5 bases. This CDR3 is 14 amino acids long. V lost 6 bases to trimming and J lost 1 base, with 12 bases between them. The germline V gene encodes CDR1 LNHDA and CDR2 SQIVND (reference sequence). The CDR3 DNA reads TGTGCCAGTAGAACCCAAACAGGGAACACTGAAGCTTTCTTT. Amino acids: CASRTQTGNTEAFF.

The chain joins TRBV5-1 to TRBJ2-5; 11 nucleotides line up with TRBD2. Germline loops: CDR1 SGHRS, CDR2 YFSETQ. V was pared by 3 bases and J by 5 bases, with 9 bases of the junction left unmatched. The CDR3 is 16 residues long. In DNA form, the CDR3 reads TGCGCCAGCAGCTCTACGACTAGCGGGGCAGGGGAGACCCAGTACTTC. Protein product: CASSSTTSGAGETQYF.

J is TRBJ2-5 and V is TRBV7-2, with a possible D match to TRBD2 (5 bases). The CDR3 has 12 residues. CDR1 and CDR2 (germline): SGHTA, FQGNSA. V dropped 4 bases and J dropped 9 bases, with 12 bases sitting between them. Written as DNA, the CDR3 is TGTGCCAGCAGCTCAAGGACTTTCCCCCAGTACTTC. This translates into CASSSRTFPQYF.